The 12 T cell receptor beta chains in this list originate from one sample, sequenced in a study of blood T cell repertoires in COVID-19. TCRdb keeps only in-frame clones here, not all; method: immunoSEQ multiplex PCR. The table lists about 150,000 clones, about nine tenths of them singletons. Material: peripheral blood. Source of these receptors: a man aged 45 to 65 with active COVID-19.

The V gene is TRBV19, the J gene TRBJ1-5; D possibly corresponds to TRBD1 (5 bases). Germline CDR1 is LNHDA and CDR2 is SQIVND (reference sequence). V lost 1 base to trimming and J lost 8 bases, with 15 bases between them. This CDR3 spans 15 amino acids. CDR3 residues: CASSIGGTREEPQHF. The CDR3 nucleotides read TGTGCCAGTAGTATAGGAGGGACTCGAGAGGAGCCCCAGCATTTT.

This chain joins TRBV6-6 and TRBJ2-2; no clear D. Trimming cost V 2 bases and J 6 bases, with 7 bases left between them. In germline, CDR1 is MNHNY, CDR2 SVGAGI (reference sequence). The CDR3 extends over 13 amino acids. CDR3 loop: CASSYVSAGELFF. The CDR3 DNA follows: TGTGCCAGCAGTTACGTCAGCGCCGGGGAGCTGTTTTTT.

This clone was found once. The rearrangement links TRBV5-8 to TRBJ2-1, with 10 bases aligning to TRBD2. V was pared by 1 base and J by 9 bases, with 7 bases of the junction left unmatched. This CDR3 has 15 residues. The germline V gene has CDR1 SGHTS and CDR2 YDEGEE. CDR3 nucleotides: TGTGCCAGCAGCTTGCGGCTAGCGGGGGTCCCTGAGCAGTTCTTC. It translates to CASSLRLAGVPEQFF.

This clone was detected only a few times. The chain joins TRBV19 to TRBJ2-7; TRBD2 is a possible D gene (5 bases). This CDR3 contains 15 residues. Germline V gene data show CDR1 as LNHDA and CDR2 as SQIVND (reference sequence). Trimming shortened V by 10 bases and J by 5 bases, and 24 bases separated the two germline ends. The CDR3 DNA sequence: TGTGCCACCAAGTCCCGTGTTGGAGGCCCAGACGAGCAGTACTTC. Protein sequence: CATKSRVGGPDEQYF.

Here the CDR3 reads CASRRDRLYDEQYF. CDR3 nucleotide sequence: TGCGCCAGCAGAAGGGACAGGCTTTATGACGAGCAGTACTTC. The gene calls are TRBV5-1 and TRBJ2-7, with 8 bases aligning to TRBD1. CDR1 and CDR2 from the germline V gene are SGHRS and YFSETQ. The V segment lost 5 bases and the J segment 5 bases; nucleotides outside the gene matches: 9. The CDR3 runs 14 residues.

The chain links TRBV9 to TRBJ1-2, with D tentatively TRBD1 (5 bases). V lost 3 bases to trimming and J lost 5 bases, with 11 bases between them. Germline V CDR1 and CDR2: SGDLS, YYNGEE. This CDR3 contains 13 residues. CDR3 DNA: TGTGCCAGCAGCGGGTCACAGGCGTATGGCTACACCTTC. Amino acids: CASSGSQAYGYTF.

V and J are TRBV9 and TRBJ2-3; the match to TRBD1 covers 11 bases. The J segment lost 12 bases and the V segment lost 3 bases, leaving 3 bases of the junction unmatched. Germline V gene data show CDR1 as SGDLS and CDR2 as YYNGEE. The CDR3 length is 12 residues. The CDR3 DNA is TGTGCCAGCAGCGCGGACAGGGGGCCCCAGTATTTT. This translates into CASSADRGPQYF.

The chain is built from TRBV27 and TRBJ2-3, with 10 nucleotides matching TRBD1. V lost 6 bases, J lost 2 bases, and 2 bases stayed unmatched. This CDR3 comprises 14 residues. Germline CDR1 reads MNHEY; CDR2 reads SMNVEV (reference sequence). The CDR3 protein is CASSRQGATDTQYF. The CDR3 DNA follows: TGTGCCAGCAGCAGACAGGGGGCCACAGATACGCAGTATTTT.

Written as DNA, the CDR3 is TGTGCCAGCAGCTTGAGAGGCGGTAACTCCTACGAGCAGTACTTC. It encodes CASSLRGGNSYEQYF. The chain combines TRBV5-5 with TRBJ2-7; D is unresolved. This CDR3 contains 15 residues. Trimming pared 1 base from V and 0 bases from J, leaving 11 bases between. Germline V lookup: CDR1 SGHKS, CDR2 YYEKEE (reference sequence).

The rearrangement uses TRBV19 and TRBJ1-5, with a tentative D call TRBD1 (5 bases). Trimming took off 4 bases at V and 2 bases at J, with 12 bases between the two ends. Germline lookup yields CDR1 LNHDA and CDR2 SQIVND (reference sequence). The length of the CDR3 is 15 residues. CDR3 loop: CASSTSGRGNQPQHF. The DNA of the CDR3 is TGTGCCAGTAGTACCTCAGGGAGGGGCAATCAGCCCCAGCATTTT.

The J gene is TRBJ2-1, the V gene TRBV3-1 (or the pseudogene TRBV3-2), with 10 bases matching TRBD2. CDR1 is LGHDT, CDR2 YNNKEL, per germline (reference sequence). The length of the CDR3 is 15 residues. V lost 2 bases and J lost 4; bases outside the gene matches: 2. The CDR3 DNA is TGTGCCAGCAGCCAATTTAGCGGGGGGTACAATGAGCAGTTCTTC. Its translation is CASSQFSGGYNEQFF.

This chain uses TRBV4-1 with TRBJ2-5; D call uncertain. The CDR3 loop spans 15 amino acids. Germline CDR1 is MGHRA and CDR2 is YSYEKL. The V end was cut by 9 bases, the J end by 4 bases, with 21 bases between. The CDR3 DNA follows: TGCGCCAGAAAAATGCCTATTAGACGGAGAGAGACCCAGTACTTC. This translates into CARKMPIRRRETQYF.